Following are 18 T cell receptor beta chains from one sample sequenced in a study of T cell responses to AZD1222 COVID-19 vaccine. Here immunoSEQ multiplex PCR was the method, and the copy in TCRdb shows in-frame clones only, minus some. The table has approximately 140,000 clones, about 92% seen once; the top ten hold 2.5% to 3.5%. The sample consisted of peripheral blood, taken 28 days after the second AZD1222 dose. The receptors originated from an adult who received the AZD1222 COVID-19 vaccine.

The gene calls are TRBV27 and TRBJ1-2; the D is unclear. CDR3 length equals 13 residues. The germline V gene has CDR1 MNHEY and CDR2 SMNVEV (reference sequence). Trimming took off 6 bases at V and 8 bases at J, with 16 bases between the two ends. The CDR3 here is CASSEDTTSGYTF. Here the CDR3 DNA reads TGTGCCAGCAGCGAAGACACAACGAGCGGCTACACCTTC.

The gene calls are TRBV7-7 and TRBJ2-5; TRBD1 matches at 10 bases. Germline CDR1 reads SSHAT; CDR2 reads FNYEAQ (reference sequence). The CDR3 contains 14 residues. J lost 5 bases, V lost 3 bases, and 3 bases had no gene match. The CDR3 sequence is CASSFGQGGETQYF. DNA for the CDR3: TGTGCCAGCAGCTTTGGACAGGGGGGTGAGACCCAGTACTTC. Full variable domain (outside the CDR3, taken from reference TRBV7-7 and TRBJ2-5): GAGVSQSPRYKVTKRGQDVTLRCDPISSHATLYWYQQALGQGPEFLTYFNYEAQPDKSGLPSDRFSAERPEGSISTLTIQRTEQRDSAMYRCASSFGQGGETQYFGPGTRLLVL.

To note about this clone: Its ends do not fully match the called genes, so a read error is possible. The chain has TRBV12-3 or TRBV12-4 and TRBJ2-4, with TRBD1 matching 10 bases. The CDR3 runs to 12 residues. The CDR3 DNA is TGTGCCAGCAGTTTAGGGGACAGGGGCTACGACTTC. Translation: CASSLGDRGYDF.

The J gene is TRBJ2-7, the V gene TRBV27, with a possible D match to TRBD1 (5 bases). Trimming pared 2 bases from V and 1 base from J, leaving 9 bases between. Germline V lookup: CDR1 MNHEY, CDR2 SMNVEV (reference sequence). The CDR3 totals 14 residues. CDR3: CASSLGAESYEQYF. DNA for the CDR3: TGTGCCAGCAGTTTAGGGGCGGAATCCTACGAGCAGTACTTC.

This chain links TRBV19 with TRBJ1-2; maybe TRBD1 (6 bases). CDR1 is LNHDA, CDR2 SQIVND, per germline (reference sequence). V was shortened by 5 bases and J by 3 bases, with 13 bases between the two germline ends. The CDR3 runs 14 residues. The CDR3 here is CASSPAHRDYGYTF. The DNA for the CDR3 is TGTGCCAGTAGTCCCGCGCACAGGGACTATGGCTACACCTTC.

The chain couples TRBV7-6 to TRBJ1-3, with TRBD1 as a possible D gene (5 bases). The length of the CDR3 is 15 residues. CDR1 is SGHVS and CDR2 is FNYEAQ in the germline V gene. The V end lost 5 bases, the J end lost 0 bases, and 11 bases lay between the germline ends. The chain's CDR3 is CASSAQDISGNTIYF. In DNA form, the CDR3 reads TGTGCCAGCAGCGCCCAGGACATCTCTGGAAACACCATATATTTT. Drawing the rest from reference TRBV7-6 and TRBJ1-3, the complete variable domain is GAGVSQSPRYKVTKRGQDVALRCDPISGHVSLYWYRQALGQGPEFLTYFNYEAQQDKSGLPNDRFSAERPEGSISTLTIQRTEQRDSAMYRCASSAQDISGNTIYFGEGSWLTVV.

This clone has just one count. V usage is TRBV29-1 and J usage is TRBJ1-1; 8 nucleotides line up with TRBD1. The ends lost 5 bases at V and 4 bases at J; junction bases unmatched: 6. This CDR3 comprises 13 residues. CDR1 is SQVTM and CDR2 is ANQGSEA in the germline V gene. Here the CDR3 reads CSVCRGQVTEAFF. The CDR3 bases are TGCAGCGTTTGCAGGGGGCAGGTCACTGAAGCTTTCTTT.

The CDR3 loop is CASSAGPQVGQPQHF. The CDR3 coding sequence is TGTGCCAGTAGTGCTGGGCCCCAAGTGGGTCAGCCCCAGCATTTT. The rearrangement links TRBV19 to TRBJ1-5; D call uncertain. V was cut by 5 bases and J by 6 bases, with 17 bases left in between. In germline, CDR1 is LNHDA, CDR2 SQIVND (reference sequence). The CDR3 totals 15 residues.

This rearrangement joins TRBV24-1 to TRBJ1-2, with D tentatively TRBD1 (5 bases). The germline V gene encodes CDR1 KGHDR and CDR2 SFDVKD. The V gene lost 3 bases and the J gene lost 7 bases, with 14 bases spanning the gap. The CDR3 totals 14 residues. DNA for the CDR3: TGTGCCACCAGTGATCCGTCCAAAAGGGGTGGCTACACCTTC. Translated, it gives CATSDPSKRGGYTF.

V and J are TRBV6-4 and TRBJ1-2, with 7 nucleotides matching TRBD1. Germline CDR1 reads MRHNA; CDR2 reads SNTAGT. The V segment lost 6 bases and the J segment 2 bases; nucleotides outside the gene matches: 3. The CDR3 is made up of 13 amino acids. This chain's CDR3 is CASRPTGNYGYTF. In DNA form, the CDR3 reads TGTGCCAGCAGACCGACAGGGAACTATGGCTACACCTTC.

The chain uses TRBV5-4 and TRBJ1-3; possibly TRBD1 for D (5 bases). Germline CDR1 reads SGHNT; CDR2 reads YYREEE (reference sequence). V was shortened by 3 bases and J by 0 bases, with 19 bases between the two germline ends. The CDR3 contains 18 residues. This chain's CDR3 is CASSSSIGGALSGNTIYF. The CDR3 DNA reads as TGTGCCAGCAGCTCGTCGATTGGCGGGGCACTCTCTGGAAACACCATATATTTT.

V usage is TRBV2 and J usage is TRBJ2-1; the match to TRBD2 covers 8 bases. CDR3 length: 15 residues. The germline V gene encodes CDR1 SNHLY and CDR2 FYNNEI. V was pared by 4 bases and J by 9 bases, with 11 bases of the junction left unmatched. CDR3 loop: CASSGGTRVSSEQFF. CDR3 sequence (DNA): TGTGCCAGCAGTGGAGGGACTAGGGTCTCGAGTGAGCAGTTCTTC.

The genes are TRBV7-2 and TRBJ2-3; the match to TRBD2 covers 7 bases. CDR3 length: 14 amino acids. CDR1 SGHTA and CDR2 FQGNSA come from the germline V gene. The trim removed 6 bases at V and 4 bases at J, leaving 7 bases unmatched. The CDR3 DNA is TGTGCCAGCAGTTTGGGGAGGGCCGCAGATACGCAGTATTTT. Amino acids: CASSLGRAADTQYF.

The CDR3 DNA sequence: TGTGCCAGCAGCTTAACTGGGGAAGCTAACTATGGCTACACCTTC. Its translation: CASSLTGEANYGYTF. This chain connects TRBV7-3 to TRBJ1-2; D gene uncertain. V was trimmed by 0 bases and J by 0 bases, leaving 8 bases between them. Germline CDR1 SGHTA, CDR2 FQGTGA. This CDR3 contains 15 residues.

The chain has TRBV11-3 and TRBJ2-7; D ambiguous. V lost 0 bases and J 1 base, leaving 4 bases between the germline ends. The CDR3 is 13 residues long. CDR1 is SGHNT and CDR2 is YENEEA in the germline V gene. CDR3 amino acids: CASSLETSYEQYF. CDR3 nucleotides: TGTGCCAGCAGCTTAGAGACATCCTACGAGCAGTACTTC.

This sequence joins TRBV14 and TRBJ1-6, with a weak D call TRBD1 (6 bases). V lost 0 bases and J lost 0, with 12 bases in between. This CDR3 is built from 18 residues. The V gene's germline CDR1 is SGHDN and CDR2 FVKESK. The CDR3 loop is CASSQEQGRSSYNSPLHF. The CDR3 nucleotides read TGTGCCAGCAGCCAAGAACAGGGCCGTAGCTCCTATAATTCACCCCTCCACTTT.

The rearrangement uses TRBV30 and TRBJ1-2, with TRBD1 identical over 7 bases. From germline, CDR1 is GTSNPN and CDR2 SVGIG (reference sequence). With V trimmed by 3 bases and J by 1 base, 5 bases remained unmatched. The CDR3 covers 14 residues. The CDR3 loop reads CAWRHRGYNYGYTF. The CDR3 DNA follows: TGTGCCTGGAGACACAGGGGATATAACTATGGCTACACCTTC.

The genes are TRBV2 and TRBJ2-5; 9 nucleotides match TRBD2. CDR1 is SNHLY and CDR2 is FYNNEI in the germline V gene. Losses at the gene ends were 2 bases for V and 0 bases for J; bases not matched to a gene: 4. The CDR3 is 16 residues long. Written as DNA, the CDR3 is TGTGCCAGCAGTGAATCCCTAGCGGGACACCAAGAGACCCAGTACTTC. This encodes CASSESLAGHQETQYF.